This T cell receptor beta chain was documented in a study of cytomegalovirus exposure and HLA in healthy donors. Study as a whole: Falling in the Caucasian-associated ancestry cluster were about four fifths of some 400 genotyped donors.

The PCR contained 60 Vbeta and 13 Jbeta primers. Clones were read by immunoSEQ multiplex PCR, and TCRdb kept only the in-frame ones, dropping some. The sample has 150,000 to 200,000 clones, more than 70% seen once. This clone was detected a few times. The antigen remains unidentified. The CDR3 contains 16 residues. J was trimmed by 3 bases and V by 4 bases; bases with no gene match: 6. Germline assignment: CDR1 MNHNY and CDR2 SVGAGI (reference sequence). General study points: Later analysis identified a missense DCLRE1C variant that was linked to TCR beta V- and J-gene trimming. Both high specificity and high sensitivity reportedly marked the classifier's diagnosis of cytomegalovirus status.

The receptor comes from a male donor in good health and CMV-seronegative. V gene TRBV6-6 combines with J gene TRBJ1-1; 12 nucleotides align to TRBD1. The source material was PBMCs. The CDR3, as DNA: TGTGCCAGCAGTTCACCGGGGACAGGGGGCCACACTGAAGCTTTCTTT. Its protein product is CASSSPGTGGHTEAFF.